Shown below are 25 T cell receptor beta chains from a single sample sequenced in a study of early T cells in non-severe SARS-CoV-2 infection. TCRdb analysed the 5' RACE reads with MiXCR anew, one entry per CDR3 protein. The sample has more than 55,000 distinct CDR3 sequences; roughly 4.9% are singletons. The source material was whole blood, sampled at baseline. These receptors came from an adult who was a healthcare worker with PCR-confirmed SARS-CoV-2 infection or an uninfected control (not recorded which). The donor label of this sample is uncertain.

This clonotype was counted ten times or more. The chain combines TRBV20-1 with TRBJ1-3; a possible D gene is TRBD1 (5 bases). The V gene's germline CDR1 is DFQATT and CDR2 SNEGSKA (reference sequence). Trimming left V 0 bases short and J 3 bases short, with 12 bases between. CDR3 length: 15 residues. CDR3 protein: CSARDVGALGNTIYF. In DNA, the CDR3 is TGCAGTGCTAGAGATGTAGGGGCGCTTGGAAACACCATATATTTT.

This clonotype was counted many times. CDR3 DNA: TGTGCCAGCGGATCCTCGCCTGAAGAGACCCAGTACTTC. Translated, it gives CASGSSPEETQYF. The chain uses TRBV6-5 and TRBJ2-5; D ambiguous. V dropped 8 bases and J dropped 3 bases, with 13 bases sitting between them. The CDR3 runs to 13 residues. The germline V gene encodes CDR1 MNHEY and CDR2 SVGAGI.

The table lists this clonotype with a few counts. The chain couples TRBV6-2 or TRBV6-3 to TRBJ1-1; D might be TRBD1 (5 bases). The CDR3 covers 14 residues. V dropped 6 bases and J dropped 3 bases, with 14 bases sitting between them. CDR1 and CDR2 from the germline V gene are MNHEY and SVGEGT. CDR3 nucleotide sequence: TGTGCCAGCAGCGACTGGGGGATGGACACTGAAGCTTTCTTT. Translation gives CASSDWGMDTEAFF.

This clonotype showed up just a few times. This rearrangement joins TRBV4-2 to TRBJ2-7, with TRBD1 as a possible D gene (7 bases). This CDR3 has 15 amino acids. The germline CDR1 and CDR2 sequences are LGHNA and YNFKEQ. V lost 0 bases and J 3 bases, leaving 12 bases between the germline ends. CDR3 in DNA: TGTGCCAGCAGCCAAGAGGAGGGGGCCATCTACGAGCAGTACTTC. It translates to CASSQEEGAIYEQYF.

In this sample, this clonotype turned up many times. V and J are TRBV20-1 and TRBJ1-1, with a weak D call TRBD1 (6 bases). Germline V lookup: CDR1 DFQATT, CDR2 SNEGSKA (reference sequence). The V end lost 3 bases, the J end lost 0 bases, and 14 bases lay between the germline ends. The CDR3 sequence is 15 residues long. The CDR3 sequence: CSASPLGHMNTEAFF. In DNA form, the CDR3 reads TGCAGTGCTAGTCCTCTGGGACATATGAACACTGAAGCTTTCTTT.

V and J are TRBV19 and TRBJ2-2; TRBD2 matches at 10 bases. This CDR3 is 15 amino acids long. Germline V gene sequence: CDR1 LNHDA, CDR2 SQIVND (reference sequence). J gave up 14 bases and V 3 bases, and 12 bases lay outside the gene matches. CDR3 residues: CASSMSGGLAMKLFF. CDR3 nucleotides: TGTGCCAGTAGTATGAGTGGGGGACTAGCGATGAAACTGTTTTTT.

This clonotype was seen a handful of times. This chain joins TRBV24-1 and TRBJ1-1; the D gene is possibly TRBD1 (6 bases). There are 13 residues in the CDR3. Between the trimmed V and J ends, which lost 8 bases and 11 bases, there was a span of 20 bases. Germline V gene data show CDR1 as KGHDR and CDR2 as SFDVKD. The DNA for the CDR3 is TGTGCCACCACAGATACAGGGAGGACCGGGGCTTTCTTT. It specifies CATTDTGRTGAFF.

This chain links TRBV3-1 with TRBJ2-3; no clear D gene. CDR1 and CDR2 (germline): LGHDT, YNNKEL (reference sequence). Trimming took 2 bases from V and 3 from J, leaving 9 bases between them. The CDR3 consists of 14 residues. The CDR3 coding sequence is TGTGCCAGCAGCCAACTAGTTGCGACAGATACGCAGTATTTT. Its protein product is CASSQLVATDTQYF.

This clonotype was recorded at least ten times. The chain has TRBV15 and TRBJ2-7, with 7 positions matching TRBD2. Germline trimming cut 0 bases from V and 0 bases from J; bases unmatched to any gene: 8. The CDR3 is made up of 17 amino acids. Germline V lookup: CDR1 LNHNV, CDR2 YYDKDF (reference sequence). The CDR3 DNA follows: TGTGCCACCAGCAGAGATCTGGCGGGGGAGATCTCCTACGAGCAGTACTTC. Its translation is CATSRDLAGEISYEQYF.

The chain employs TRBV6-6 and TRBJ1-2; possibly TRBD1 for D (5 bases). V was shortened by 10 bases and J by 8 bases, with 26 bases between the two germline ends. Germline lookup yields CDR1 MNHNY and CDR2 SVGAGI (reference sequence). There are 15 residues in the CDR3. CDR3 in DNA: TGTGCCATCCTGGGGGACTCTTACCCAATTTACGGCTACACCTTC. Protein: CAILGDSYPIYGYTF.

This clonotype was detected ten times or more. V gene TRBV6-4 combines with J gene TRBJ2-5, with unresolved D. The CDR3 consists of 13 residues. Trimming left V 4 bases short and J 1 base short, with 7 bases between. CDR1 is MRHNA, CDR2 SNTAGT, per germline. The CDR3 DNA follows: TGTGCCAGCAGTGCATCTTCCCAAGAGACCCAGTACTTC. This codes for CASSASSQETQYF.

This clonotype was counted between two and nine times. The chain has TRBV5-4 and TRBJ2-2, with D perhaps being TRBD1 or TRBD2 (6 bases each). CDR3 length equals 15 residues. Germline V gene lookup returns CDR1 SGHNT and CDR2 YYREEE (reference sequence). Trimming cost V 3 bases and J 2 bases, with 11 bases left between them. In nucleotides, the CDR3 is TGTGCCAGCAGCTCCGGGGGCTTTAACACCGGGGAGCTGTTTTTT. Protein: CASSSGGFNTGELFF.

At least ten counts were recorded for this clonotype. The chain links TRBV12-3 or TRBV12-4 to TRBJ1-2; D is perhaps TRBD1 (6 bases). V was clipped by 0 bases and J by 7 bases, with 12 bases between them. The CDR3 has 14 residues. The CDR3 protein is CASSLALIRGGYTF. DNA of the CDR3: TGTGCCAGCAGTTTAGCCCTAATCAGGGGTGGCTACACCTTC.

The V gene is TRBV28, the J gene TRBJ2-3; D call uncertain. The CDR3 covers 15 residues. The V and J ends lost 8 bases and 0 bases respectively, with 15 bases between them. Looked up from germline, CDR1 is MDHEN and CDR2 is SYDVKM. The CDR3 loop is CASCGPTTSTDTQYF. CDR3 bases: TGTGCCAGCTGTGGGCCTACTACTAGCACAGATACGCAGTATTTT.

This clonotype was seen more than once but under ten times. This chain connects TRBV12-3 or TRBV12-4 to TRBJ1-6; TRBD1 aligns across 7 bases. CDR3 length: 17 amino acids. V was pared by 1 base and J by 14 bases, with 17 bases of the junction left unmatched. CDR3 bases: TGTGCCAGCAGTTTAGGGGATATCGGGACAGCCACCTTGGCCCTCCACTTT. It codes for CASSLGDIGTATLALHF.

In its sample, this clonotype was seen a few times. This chain uses TRBV6-5 with TRBJ2-5; D uncertain. Germline values: CDR1 MNHEY, CDR2 SVGAGI. The germline V and J ends were trimmed by 6 bases and 5 bases, with 13 bases remaining between them. This CDR3 is built from 13 residues. The CDR3 DNA follows: TGTGCCAGCAGGGGTGGTCGGCTGGAGACCCAGTACTTC. This encodes CASRGGRLETQYF.

The rearrangement uses TRBV4-2 and TRBJ1-5; tentative D call: TRBD1 (6 bases). The CDR3 runs 16 residues. The germline gives CDR1 LGHNA, CDR2 YNFKEQ. Deletions cut 1 base from V and 5 bases from J, with 15 bases between. CDR3 sequence (DNA): TGTGCCAGCAGCCAAGCCCCCAGGGGATCAGATCAGCCCCAGCATTTT. Translating gives CASSQAPRGSDQPQHF.

The chain links TRBV5-1 to TRBJ2-3; D tentatively reads TRBD1 or TRBD2 (5 bases each). Trimming removed 7 bases at V and 0 bases at J, with 12 bases between. Germline lookup yields CDR1 SGHRS and CDR2 YFSETQ. The CDR3 is 14 amino acids. The CDR3 nucleotides are TGCGCCAGCCGGGACGTATCTAGCACAGATACGCAGTATTTT. Translation: CASRDVSSTDTQYF.

The chain uses TRBV11-2 and TRBJ2-7; a weak D match, TRBD1 (6 bases). CDR1 SGHAT and CDR2 FQNNGV come from the germline V gene. The CDR3 totals 18 residues. With 5 bases removed from V and 2 bases from J, the gap between germline ends came to 25 bases. The CDR3: CASSPILRGKGLTYEQYF. DNA for the CDR3: TGTGCCAGCAGCCCGATTTTAAGGGGGAAGGGGTTGACCTACGAGCAGTACTTC.

The chain is built from TRBV3-1 and TRBJ2-7, with 12 nucleotides matching TRBD1. CDR1 is LGHDT and CDR2 is YNNKEL in the germline V gene (reference sequence). With 0 bases clipped from V and 6 bases from J, the junction kept 6 bases outside the gene matches. This CDR3 is 16 amino acids long. DNA of the CDR3: TGTGCCAGCAGCCAAGATCGGGGGACAGGGGGCGCCGAGCAGTACTTC. This encodes CASSQDRGTGGAEQYF.

This clonotype was counted only a few times. This chain uses TRBV7-2 with TRBJ1-1; D is unresolved. Trimming left V 2 bases short and J 7 bases short, with 14 bases between. The germline V gene encodes CDR1 SGHTA and CDR2 FQGNSA. This CDR3 is 14 amino acids long. CDR3 in DNA: TGTGCCAGCAGCTTATATCGCGAGAAGCATGAAGCTTTCTTT. Translated: CASSLYREKHEAFF.

This clonotype has a handful of counts. This rearrangement joins TRBV6-1 to TRBJ1-2, with a weak D call TRBD1 (5 bases). Germline V gene lookup returns CDR1 MNHNS and CDR2 SASEGT. The ends were cut back, 0 bases at V and 4 bases at J, with 15 bases in the middle. The CDR3 loop spans 16 amino acids. The CDR3 nucleotides are TGTGCCAGCAGTGAAGCGCTTTCGACAGATTTCTATGGCTACACCTTC. Translated, it gives CASSEALSTDFYGYTF.

There are many counts of this clonotype. V is TRBV7-8 and J is TRBJ2-7; no definite D call. CDR1 SGHVS and CDR2 FQNEAQ come from the germline V gene. The V and J ends lost 1 base and 4 bases respectively, with 11 bases between them. CDR3 length: 14 amino acids. In DNA form, the CDR3 reads TGTGCCAGCAGCTTAGGAGGCTTTCAATACGAGCAGTACTTC. Amino acids: CASSLGGFQYEQYF.

This clonotype was picked up many times. The gene calls are TRBV5-1 and TRBJ1-4; D gene unclear. Trimming cost V 1 base and J 8 bases, with 9 bases left between them. Germline CDR1 and CDR2: SGHRS and YFSETQ. This CDR3 spans 13 amino acids. The CDR3 DNA follows: TGCGCCAGCAGCTTGAGGGTGGAAGAAAAACTGTTTTTT. Its protein product is CASSLRVEEKLFF.

The CDR3 loop is CASIRDRTNQPQHF. In DNA, the CDR3 is TGTGCCAGCATTCGGGACAGGACCAATCAGCCCCAGCATTTT. The chain links TRBV28 to TRBJ1-5; 8 bases map to TRBD1. J was trimmed by 3 bases and V by 7 bases; bases with no gene match: 5. In germline, CDR1 is MDHEN, CDR2 SYDVKM. The CDR3 is 14 amino acids.